This T cell receptor beta chain was sequenced during a study of T-cell memory formation after mild COVID-19. This clonotype was seen repeatedly, ten times or more. The target antigen is unknown. TCRdb re-called the 5' RACE reads with MiXCR, one entry per CDR3 protein. The table has roughly 110,000 distinct CDR3 sequences, 12% seen once. General study findings and limits: Cross-reactive memory seemingly joined, as some responding clones were found in pre-infection memory.

V lost 8 bases, J lost 2 bases, and 7 bases lay in between. This CDR3 comprises 11 residues. CDR1 is ENHRY and CDR2 is SYGVKD in the germline V gene. This clonotype was sampled from an adult woman who had mild COVID-19 (a few samples of this study predate the infection). Cell type and time point are not known. The material sequenced was PBMCs or a T cell subset sorted from them (not recorded which). The chain carries TRBV10-3 and TRBJ2-7; no definite D call. The chain's CDR3 is CAIGTTYEQYF. Here the CDR3 DNA reads TGTGCCATCGGTACAACCTACGAGCAGTACTTC.